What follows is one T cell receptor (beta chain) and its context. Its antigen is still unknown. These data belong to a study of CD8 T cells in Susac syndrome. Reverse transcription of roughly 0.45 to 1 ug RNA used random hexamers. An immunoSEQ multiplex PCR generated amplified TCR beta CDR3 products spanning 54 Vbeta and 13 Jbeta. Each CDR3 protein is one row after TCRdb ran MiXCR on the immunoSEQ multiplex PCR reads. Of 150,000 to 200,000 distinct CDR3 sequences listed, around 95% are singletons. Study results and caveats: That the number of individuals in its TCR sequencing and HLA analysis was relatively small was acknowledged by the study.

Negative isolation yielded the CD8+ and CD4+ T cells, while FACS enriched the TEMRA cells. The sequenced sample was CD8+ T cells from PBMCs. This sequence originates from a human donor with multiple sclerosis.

The CDR3 nucleotides are TGTGCCAGCAGCTCCCGGACAGGGGGCTATGAGCAGTTCTTC. Translating it yields CASSSRTGGYEQFF. The chain couples TRBV7-9 to TRBJ2-1; 11 nucleotides agree with TRBD1. Germline loops: CDR1 SEHNR, CDR2 FQNEAQ (reference sequence). With V trimmed by 4 bases and J by 8 bases, 4 bases remained unmatched. The CDR3 covers 14 residues.